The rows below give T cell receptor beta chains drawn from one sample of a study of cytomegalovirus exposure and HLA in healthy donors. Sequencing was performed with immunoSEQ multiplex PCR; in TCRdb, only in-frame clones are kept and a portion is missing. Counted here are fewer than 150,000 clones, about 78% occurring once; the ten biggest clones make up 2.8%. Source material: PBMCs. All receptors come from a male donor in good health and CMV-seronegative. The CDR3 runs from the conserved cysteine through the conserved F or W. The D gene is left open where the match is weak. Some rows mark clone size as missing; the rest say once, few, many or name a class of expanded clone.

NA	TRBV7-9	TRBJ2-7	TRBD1	CASSWGQSYEQYF	TGTGCCAGCAGCTGGGGACAGTCCTACGAGCAGTACTTC
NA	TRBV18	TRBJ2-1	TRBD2	CASSPRSGGDEFF	TGTGCCAGCTCACCACGGAGCGGGGGGGACGAGTTCTTC
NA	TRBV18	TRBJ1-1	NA	CASFRREGTEAFF	TGTGCCAGCTTTCGTCGGGAGGGCACTGAAGCTTTCTTT
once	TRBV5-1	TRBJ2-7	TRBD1	CASSSGTGGAFLLEQYF	TGCGCCAGCAGTTCCGGGACAGGGGGCGCTTTCCTCCTCGAGCAGTACTTC
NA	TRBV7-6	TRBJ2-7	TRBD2	CASSRTSGGLYEQYF	TGTGCCAGCAGCCGGACGTCGGGGGGATTATACGAGCAGTACTTC
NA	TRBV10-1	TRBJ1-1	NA	CASRKTASTEAFF	TGCGCCAGCAGGAAGACAGCGAGCACTGAAGCTTTCTTT
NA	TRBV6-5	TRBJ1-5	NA	CATQRAPQPQHF	TGTGCCACCCAGCGGGCCCCTCAGCCCCAGCATTTT
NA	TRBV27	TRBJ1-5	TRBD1	CASSPYRNRGVQPQHF	TGTGCCAGCAGTCCCTACAGGAACAGGGGGGTTCAGCCCCAGCATTTT
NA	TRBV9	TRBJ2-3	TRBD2	CASSVALAGGASTDTQYF	TGTGCCAGCAGCGTAGCACTAGCGGGAGGGGCTAGCACAGATACGCAGTATTTT
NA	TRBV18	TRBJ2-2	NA	CASSPGLGAEHRQGSFPGELFF	TGTGCCAGCTCACCAGGCCTAGGTGCCGAACATCGCCAGGGTTCGTTCCCCGGGGAGCTGTTTTTT
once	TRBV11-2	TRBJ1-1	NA	CASSPQGTYTEAFF	TGTGCCAGCAGCCCGCAGGGGACATACACTGAAGCTTTCTTT
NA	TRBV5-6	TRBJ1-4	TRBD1	CASSSPGQGTTNEKLFF	TGTGCCAGCAGCTCGCCGGGACAGGGGACAACTAATGAAAAACTGTTTTTT
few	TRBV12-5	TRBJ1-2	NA	CASGRPPGYYGYTF	TGTGCTAGTGGCCGTCCCCCAGGCTACTATGGCTACACCTTC
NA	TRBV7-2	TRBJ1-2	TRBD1	CASSPTRDRISNYGYTF	TGTGCCAGCAGCCCAACCCGGGACAGAATATCTAACTATGGCTACACCTTC
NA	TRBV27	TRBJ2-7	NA	CASSLTASPGTFRSSYEQYF	TGTGCCAGCAGTTTAACCGCATCCCCGGGGACATTCAGGAGCTCCTACGAGCAGTACTTC
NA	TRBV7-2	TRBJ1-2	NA	CASSFGGSSIYGYTF	TGTGCCAGCAGCTTCGGGGGGTCCTCTATCTATGGCTACACCTTC
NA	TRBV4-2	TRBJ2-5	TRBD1	CASSHTPLRGPRGMGETQYF	TGTGCCAGCAGCCATACCCCTTTAAGGGGGCCGCGAGGTATGGGAGAGACCCAGTACTTC
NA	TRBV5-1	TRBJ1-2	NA	CASSLGQPVYGYTF	TGCGCCAGCAGCTTGGGACAGCCCGTCTATGGCTACACCTTC
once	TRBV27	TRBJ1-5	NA	CASSSYPTLFGEGNQPQHF	TGTGCCAGCAGTTCCTACCCGACCCTATTCGGAGAGGGCAATCAGCCCCAGCATTTT
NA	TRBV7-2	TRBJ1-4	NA	CASSLAGGRSSRATNEKLFF	TGTGCCAGCAGCTTAGCGGGGGGAAGAAGCTCCCGGGCGACTAATGAAAAACTGTTTTTT